This T cell receptor beta chain was documented in a study of blood T cell repertoires in COVID-19. Turning to the study itself: T cells, B-cell-depleted T cells, or PBMCs provided the cDNA or gDNA that served as material.

In the source study's methods: Using reference gene primer amplification, nucleated cell counts were estimated. Method: immunoSEQ multiplex PCR; TCRdb's copy keeps in-frame clones and lacks some. The V and J calls and clone size come from that table; D and trimming were worked out from the DNA. The profile covers a few hundred thousand clones, with about 87% appearing a single time and roughly 9.4% taken by the ten largest. Trimming left V 4 bases short and J 6 bases short, with 13 bases between. The CDR3 length is 14 residues. Germline V lookup: CDR1 LNHDA, CDR2 SQIVND (reference sequence). Those enrolled, adults aged roughly 18 to 89 years, came from about two dozen US areas. Each participant's cohort was designated according to participant-reported clinical history.

The specimen was PBMCs or T cells enriched from blood (not recorded which). The V gene is TRBV19, the J gene TRBJ1-5; D is possibly TRBD1 (5 bases). This receptor was obtained from a woman aged 50 to 65 who had recovered from COVID-19. The CDR3 here is CASSTRDFGQPQHF. The CDR3 bases are TGTGCCAGTAGTACCCGGGACTTTGGTCAGCCCCAGCATTTT.